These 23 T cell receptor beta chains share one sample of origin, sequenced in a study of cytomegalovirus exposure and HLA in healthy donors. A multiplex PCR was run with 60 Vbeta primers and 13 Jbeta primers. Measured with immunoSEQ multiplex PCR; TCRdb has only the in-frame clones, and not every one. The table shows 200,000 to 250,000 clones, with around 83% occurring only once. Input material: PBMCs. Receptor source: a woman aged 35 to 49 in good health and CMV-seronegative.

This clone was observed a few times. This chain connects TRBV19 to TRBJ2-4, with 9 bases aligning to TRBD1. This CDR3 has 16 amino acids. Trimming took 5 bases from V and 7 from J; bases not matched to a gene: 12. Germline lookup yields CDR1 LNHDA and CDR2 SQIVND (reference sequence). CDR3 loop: CASSLLTGGTRNIQYF. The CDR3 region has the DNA TGTGCCAGTAGTCTACTCACAGGGGGCACGAGGAACATTCAGTACTTC. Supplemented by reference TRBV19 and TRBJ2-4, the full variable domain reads DGGITQSPKYLFRKEGQNVTLSCEQNLNHDAMYWYRQDPGQGLRLIYYSQIVNDFQKGDIAEGYSVSREKKESFPLTVTSAQKNPTAFYLCASSLLTGGTRNIQYFGAGTRLSVL.

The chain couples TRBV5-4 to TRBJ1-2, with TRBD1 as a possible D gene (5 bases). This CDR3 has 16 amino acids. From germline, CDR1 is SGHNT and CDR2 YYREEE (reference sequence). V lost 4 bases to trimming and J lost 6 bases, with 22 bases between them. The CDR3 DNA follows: TGTGCCAGCAGCCCCCTGCCATCCAGGGTTTGGGATGGCTACACCTTC. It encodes CASSPLPSRVWDGYTF.

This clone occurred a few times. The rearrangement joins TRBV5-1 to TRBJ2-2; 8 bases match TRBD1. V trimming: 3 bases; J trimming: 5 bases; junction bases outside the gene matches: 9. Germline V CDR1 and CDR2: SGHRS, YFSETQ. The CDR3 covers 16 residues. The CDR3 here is CASSSSFDRGTGELFF. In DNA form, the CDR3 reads TGCGCCAGCAGCTCTTCCTTTGACAGGGGTACCGGGGAGCTGTTTTTT.

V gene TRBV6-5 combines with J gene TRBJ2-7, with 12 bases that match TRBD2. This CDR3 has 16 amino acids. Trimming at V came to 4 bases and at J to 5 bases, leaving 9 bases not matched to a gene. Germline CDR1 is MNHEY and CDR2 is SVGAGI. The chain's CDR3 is CASSSKSSGRGNEQYF. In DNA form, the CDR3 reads TGTGCCAGCAGTTCAAAATCTAGCGGGAGGGGCAACGAGCAGTACTTC.

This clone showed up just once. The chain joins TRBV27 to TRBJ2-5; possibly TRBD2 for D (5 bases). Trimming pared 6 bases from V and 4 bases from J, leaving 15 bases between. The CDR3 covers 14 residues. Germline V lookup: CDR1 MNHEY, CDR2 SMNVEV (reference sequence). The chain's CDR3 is CASRDLLGGETQYF. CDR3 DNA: TGTGCCAGCAGAGACTTACTAGGAGGAGAGACCCAGTACTTC.

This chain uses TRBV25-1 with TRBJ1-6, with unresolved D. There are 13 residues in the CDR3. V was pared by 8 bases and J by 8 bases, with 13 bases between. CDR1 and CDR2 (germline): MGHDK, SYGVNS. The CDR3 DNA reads TGTGCCAGCCAAACTAACCGATATTCACCCCTCCACTTT. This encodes CASQTNRYSPLHF.

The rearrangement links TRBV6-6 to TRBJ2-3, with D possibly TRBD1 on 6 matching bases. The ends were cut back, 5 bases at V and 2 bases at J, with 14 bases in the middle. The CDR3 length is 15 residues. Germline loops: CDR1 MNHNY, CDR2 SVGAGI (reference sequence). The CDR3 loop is CASSKTGIPTDTQYF. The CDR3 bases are TGTGCCAGCAGTAAAACAGGGATCCCCACAGATACGCAGTATTTT.

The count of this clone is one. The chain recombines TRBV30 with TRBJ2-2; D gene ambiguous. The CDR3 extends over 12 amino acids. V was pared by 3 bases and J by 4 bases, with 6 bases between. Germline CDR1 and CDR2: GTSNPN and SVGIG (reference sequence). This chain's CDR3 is CAWSPGTGELFF. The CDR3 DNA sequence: TGTGCCTGGAGCCCAGGCACCGGGGAGCTGTTTTTT.

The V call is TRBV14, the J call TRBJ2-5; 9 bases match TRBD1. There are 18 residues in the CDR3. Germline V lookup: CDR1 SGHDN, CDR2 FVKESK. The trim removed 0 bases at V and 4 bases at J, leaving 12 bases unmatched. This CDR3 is CASSQDRNPGQGGETQYF. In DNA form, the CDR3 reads TGTGCCAGCAGCCAAGATAGGAACCCGGGACAGGGAGGAGAGACCCAGTACTTC.

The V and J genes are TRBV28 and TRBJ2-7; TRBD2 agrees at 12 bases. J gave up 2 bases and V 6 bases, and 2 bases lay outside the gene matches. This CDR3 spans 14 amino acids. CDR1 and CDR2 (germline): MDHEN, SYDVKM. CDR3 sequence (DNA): TGTGCCAGCAGGTGGACTAGCGGGGCCTACGAGCAGTACTTC. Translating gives CASRWTSGAYEQYF.

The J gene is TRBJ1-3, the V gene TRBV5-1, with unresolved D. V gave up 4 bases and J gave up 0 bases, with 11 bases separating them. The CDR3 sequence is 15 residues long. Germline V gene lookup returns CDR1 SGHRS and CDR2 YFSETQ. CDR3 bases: TGCGCCAGCAGCCGGGAGCGTGGCTCTGGAAACACCATATATTTT. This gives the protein CASSRERGSGNTIYF.

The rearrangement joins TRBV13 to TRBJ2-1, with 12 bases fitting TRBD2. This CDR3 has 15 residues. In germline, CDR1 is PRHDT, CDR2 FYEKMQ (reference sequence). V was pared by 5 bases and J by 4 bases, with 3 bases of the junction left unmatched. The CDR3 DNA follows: TGTGCCAGCAGCCCGACTAGCGGGAGATACAATGAGCAGTTCTTC. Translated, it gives CASSPTSGRYNEQFF.

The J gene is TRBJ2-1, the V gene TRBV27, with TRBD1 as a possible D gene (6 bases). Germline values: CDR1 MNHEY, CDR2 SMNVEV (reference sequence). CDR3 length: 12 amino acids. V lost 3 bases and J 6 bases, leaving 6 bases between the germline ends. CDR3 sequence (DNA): TGTGCCAGCAGTTTGACAGGCAATGAGCAGTTCTTC. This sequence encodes CASSLTGNEQFF.

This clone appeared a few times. CDR3 nucleotides: TGTGCCAGCTCCCCCCCGGGGGACCACAATGAGCAGTTCTTC. As protein: CASSPPGDHNEQFF. V usage is TRBV6-1 and J usage is TRBJ2-1; possibly TRBD2 for D (6 bases). V was pared by 8 bases and J by 5 bases, with 16 bases between. The length of the CDR3 is 14 residues. Germline CDR1 MNHNS, CDR2 SASEGT.

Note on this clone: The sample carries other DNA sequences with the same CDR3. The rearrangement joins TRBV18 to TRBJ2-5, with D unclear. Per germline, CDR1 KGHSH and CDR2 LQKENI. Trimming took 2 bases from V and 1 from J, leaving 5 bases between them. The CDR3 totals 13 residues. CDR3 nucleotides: TGTGCCAGCTCACCAACACGCCAAGAGACCCAGTACTTC. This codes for CASSPTRQETQYF.

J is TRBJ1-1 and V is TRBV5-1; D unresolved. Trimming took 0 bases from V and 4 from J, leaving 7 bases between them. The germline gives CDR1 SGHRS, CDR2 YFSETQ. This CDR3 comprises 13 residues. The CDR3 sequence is CASSLVSGTEAFF. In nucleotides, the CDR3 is TGCGCCAGCAGCTTGGTATCGGGCACTGAAGCTTTCTTT.

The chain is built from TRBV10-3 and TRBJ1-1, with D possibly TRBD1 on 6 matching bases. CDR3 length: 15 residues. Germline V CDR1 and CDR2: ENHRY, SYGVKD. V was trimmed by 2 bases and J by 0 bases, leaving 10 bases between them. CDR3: CAISETGTMNTEAFF. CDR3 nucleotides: TGTGCCATCAGTGAGACAGGGACCATGAACACTGAAGCTTTCTTT.

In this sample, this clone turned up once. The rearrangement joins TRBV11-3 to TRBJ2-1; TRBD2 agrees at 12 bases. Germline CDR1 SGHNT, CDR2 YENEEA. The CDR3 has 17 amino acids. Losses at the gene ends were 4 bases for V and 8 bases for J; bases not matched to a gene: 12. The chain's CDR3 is CASSSTSQLAGGDEQFF. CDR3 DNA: TGTGCCAGCAGCTCTACCTCGCAACTAGCGGGAGGCGATGAGCAGTTCTTC.

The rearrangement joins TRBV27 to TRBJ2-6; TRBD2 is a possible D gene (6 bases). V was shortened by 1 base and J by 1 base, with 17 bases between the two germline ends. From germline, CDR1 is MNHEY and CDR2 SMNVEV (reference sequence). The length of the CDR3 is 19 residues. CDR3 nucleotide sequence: TGTGCCAGCAGTTTATTTCGGGGGTATGGTTTGTCTGGGGCCAACGTCCTGACTTTC. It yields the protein CASSLFRGYGLSGANVLTF.

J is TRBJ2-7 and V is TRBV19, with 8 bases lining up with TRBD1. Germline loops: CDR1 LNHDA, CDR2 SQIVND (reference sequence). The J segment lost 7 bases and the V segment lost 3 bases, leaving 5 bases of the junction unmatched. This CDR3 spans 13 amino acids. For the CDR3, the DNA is TGTGCCAGTAGTATGGGACAGGCCGGGGAGCAGTACTTC. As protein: CASSMGQAGEQYF.

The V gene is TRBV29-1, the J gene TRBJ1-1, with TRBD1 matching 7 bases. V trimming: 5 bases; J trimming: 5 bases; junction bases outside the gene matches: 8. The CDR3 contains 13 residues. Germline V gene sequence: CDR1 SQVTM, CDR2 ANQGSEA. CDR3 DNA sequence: TGCAGCGTTAGCCGAGGGGGCAGGACTGAAGCTTTCTTT. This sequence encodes CSVSRGGRTEAFF.

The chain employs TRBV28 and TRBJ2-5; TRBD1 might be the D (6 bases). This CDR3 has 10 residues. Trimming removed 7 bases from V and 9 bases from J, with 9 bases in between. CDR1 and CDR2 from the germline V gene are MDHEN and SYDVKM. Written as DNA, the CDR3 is TGTGCCAGCACAAAGGGGGCCCAGTACTTC. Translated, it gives CASTKGAQYF.

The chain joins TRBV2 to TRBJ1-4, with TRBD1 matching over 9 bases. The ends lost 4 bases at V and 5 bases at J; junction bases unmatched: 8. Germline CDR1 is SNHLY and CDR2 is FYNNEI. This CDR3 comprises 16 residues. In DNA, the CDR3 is TGTGCCAGCAGTGCGAGGCCGACAGGGGGAAATGAAAAACTGTTTTTT. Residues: CASSARPTGGNEKLFF.